This TCR beta chain was identified in a study of T cell responses to AZD1222 COVID-19 vaccine. At the level of the study: Whether given at about 4 or about 12 weeks, second doses were pooled.

CDR3 length: 16 amino acids. Germline CDR1 and CDR2: SGHVS and FQNEAQ. J lost 1 base, V lost 5 bases, and 11 bases had no gene match. Produced via immunoSEQ multiplex PCR; TCRdb's table is partial and in-frame only. Here the sample spans about 110,000 clones, under 90% being singletons. Study-wide findings and caveats: Epitopes outside B.1.351 and B.1.1.7 mutated regions reportedly drew nearly half of spike TCRs. The study found Spike-specific TCR breadth and depth rose after two AZD1222 doses. The donors showed a predominance of white British ancestry and of females, with possible underestimation of clonal diversity.

This clone showed up just once. The antigen remains undetermined. This TCR came from an adult in good health. V usage is TRBV7-8 and J usage is TRBJ2-7; 7 bases match TRBD2. The material was peripheral blood, obtained on day 0 of AZD1222 vaccination. For the CDR3, the DNA is TGTGCCAGCAGCACAAATCCGGGACTAACTTCCTACGAGCAGTACTTC. It yields the protein CASSTNPGLTSYEQYF.